The rows below give T cell receptor beta chains drawn from one sample of a study of regulatory T cells in long-lasting Graves disease. TCRdb recomputed calls from the multiplex PCR reads with MiXCR, one row per CDR3 protein. The table has about 460,000 distinct CDR3 sequences, approximately 22% seen once. The sample here was peripheral blood mononuclear cells (PBMCs), taken when the disease was refractory, from a patient treated with antithyroid drugs. These receptors all come from a female donor with Graves disease. The CDR3 runs from the conserved cysteine through the conserved F or W. Each record gives: J gene, clone size, V gene, D gene, CDR3 protein, CDR3 DNA. D genes are given only for firm matches. Only part of the rows carry a size: once, few, many, or a class if the clone is expanded.

TRBJ1-3 few TRBV29-1 NA CSVRGSWGPLNSGNTIYF TGCAGCGTCCGCGGTAGCTGGGGGCCCTTGAACTCTGGAAACACCATATATTTT
TRBJ2-2 NA TRBV2 TRBD2 CASSEVGTSGRTGELFF TGTGCCAGCAGTGAAGTTGGGACTAGCGGGAGAACCGGGGAGCTGTTTTTT
TRBJ1-2 many TRBV29-1 NA CSVDSDLGYGYTF TGCAGCGTTGACTCGGATCTAGGCTATGGCTACACCTTC
TRBJ2-1 NA TRBV11-2 TRBD1 CASSGQGSYNEQFF TGTGCCAGCAGTGGACAGGGATCCTACAATGAGCAGTTCTTC
TRBJ1-5 many TRBV7-2 NA CASSLMWGSNQPQHF TGTGCCAGCAGCTTAATGTGGGGAAGCAATCAGCCCCAGCATTTT
TRBJ2-5 many TRBV24-1 TRBD1 CATSEPPDRGRLETQYF TGTGCCACCAGTGAGCCACCCGACAGGGGTAGGCTTGAGACCCAGTACTTC
TRBJ1-1 few TRBV2 NA CASVEGVGAFF TGTGCCAGCGTAGAGGGGGTGGGAGCTTTCTTT
TRBJ1-3 NA TRBV6-2/TRBV6-3 TRBD1 CASSSPGQGPGNTIYF TGTGCCAGCAGTTCGCCGGGACAGGGGCCTGGGAACACCATATATTTT
TRBJ1-3 many TRBV7-2 TRBD1 CASSLVGGLGGNTIYF TGTGCCAGCAGCTTAGTAGGGGGCCTGGGAGGAAACACCATATATTTT
TRBJ2-7 many TRBV20-1 NA CSATFNDNEQYF TGCAGTGCTACTTTTAACGACAACGAGCAGTACTTC
TRBJ2-7 NA TRBV7-9 NA CASSLEEGPYEQYF TGTGCCAGCAGCTTAGAAGAAGGGCCCTACGAGCAGTACTTC